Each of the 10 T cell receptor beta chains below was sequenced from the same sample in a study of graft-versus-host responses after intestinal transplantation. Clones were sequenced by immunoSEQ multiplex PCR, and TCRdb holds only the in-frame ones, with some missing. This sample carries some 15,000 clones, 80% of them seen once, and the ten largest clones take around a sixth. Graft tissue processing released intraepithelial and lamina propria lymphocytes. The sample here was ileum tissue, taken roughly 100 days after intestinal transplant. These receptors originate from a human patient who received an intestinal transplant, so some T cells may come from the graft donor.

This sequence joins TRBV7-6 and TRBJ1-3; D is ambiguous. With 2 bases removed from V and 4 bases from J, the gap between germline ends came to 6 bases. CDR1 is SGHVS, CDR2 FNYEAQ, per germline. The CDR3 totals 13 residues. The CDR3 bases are TGTGCCAGCAGCTTAAACAGAGGAAACACCATATATTTT. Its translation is CASSLNRGNTIYF.

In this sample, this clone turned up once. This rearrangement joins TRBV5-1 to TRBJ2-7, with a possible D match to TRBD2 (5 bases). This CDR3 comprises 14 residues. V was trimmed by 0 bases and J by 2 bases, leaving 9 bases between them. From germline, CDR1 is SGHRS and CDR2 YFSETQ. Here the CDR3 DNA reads TGCGCCAGCAGCTTGGAGAGGGTCCCCTACGAGCAGTACTTC. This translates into CASSLERVPYEQYF.

The CDR3 bases are TGTGCCAGCAGTGAAATATCGGACCCCATGAACACTGAAGCTTTCTTT. It encodes CASSEISDPMNTEAFF. The chain recombines TRBV6-1 with TRBJ1-1; no definite D call. Germline V gene lookup returns CDR1 MNHNS and CDR2 SASEGT. This CDR3 region has 16 residues. Trimming shortened V by 2 bases and J by 0 bases, and 13 bases separated the two germline ends.

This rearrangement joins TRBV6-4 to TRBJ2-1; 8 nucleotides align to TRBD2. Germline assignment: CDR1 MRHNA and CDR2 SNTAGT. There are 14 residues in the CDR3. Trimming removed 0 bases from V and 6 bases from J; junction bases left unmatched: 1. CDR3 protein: CASSDSGTSNEQFF. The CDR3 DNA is TGTGCCAGCAGTGACTCGGGGACTAGCAATGAGCAGTTCTTC.

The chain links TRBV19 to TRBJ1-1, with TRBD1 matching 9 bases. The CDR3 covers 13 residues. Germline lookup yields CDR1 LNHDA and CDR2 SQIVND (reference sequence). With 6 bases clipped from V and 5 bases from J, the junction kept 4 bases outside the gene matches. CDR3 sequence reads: CASRGTGRTEAFF. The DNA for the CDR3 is TGTGCCAGTAGGGGGACAGGGAGGACTGAAGCTTTCTTT.

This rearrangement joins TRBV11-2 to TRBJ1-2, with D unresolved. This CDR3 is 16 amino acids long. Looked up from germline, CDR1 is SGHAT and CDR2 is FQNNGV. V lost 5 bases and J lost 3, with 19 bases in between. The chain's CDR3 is CASSPPPAGKDYGYTF. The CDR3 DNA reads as TGTGCCAGCAGCCCCCCCCCGGCTGGGAAGGACTATGGCTACACCTTC.

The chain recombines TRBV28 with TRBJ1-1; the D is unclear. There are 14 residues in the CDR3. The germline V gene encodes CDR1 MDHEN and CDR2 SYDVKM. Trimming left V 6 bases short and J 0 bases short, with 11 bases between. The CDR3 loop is CASRSPRMNTEAFF. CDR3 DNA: TGTGCCAGCAGGTCCCCCCGTATGAACACTGAAGCTTTCTTT. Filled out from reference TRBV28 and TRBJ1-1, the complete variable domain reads DVKVTQSSRYLVKRTGEKVFLECVQDMDHENMFWYRQDPGLGLRLIYFSYDVKMKEKGDIPEGYSVSREKKERFSLILESASTNQTSMYLCASRSPRMNTEAFFGQGTRLTVV.

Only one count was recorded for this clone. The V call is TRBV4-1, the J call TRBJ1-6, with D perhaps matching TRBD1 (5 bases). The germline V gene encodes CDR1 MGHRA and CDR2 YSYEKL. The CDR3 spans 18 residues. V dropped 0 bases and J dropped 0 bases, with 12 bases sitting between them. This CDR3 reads CASSQDGEGSSYNSPLHF. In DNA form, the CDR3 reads TGCGCCAGCAGCCAAGATGGGGAGGGGAGCTCCTATAATTCACCCCTCCACTTT.

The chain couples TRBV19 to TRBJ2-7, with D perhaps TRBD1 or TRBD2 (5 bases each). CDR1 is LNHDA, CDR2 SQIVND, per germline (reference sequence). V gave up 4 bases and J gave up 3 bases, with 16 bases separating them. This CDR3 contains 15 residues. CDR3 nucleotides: TGTGCCAGTAGTACTAAAGGGGACGCATACTACGAGCAGTACTTC. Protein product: CASSTKGDAYYEQYF.

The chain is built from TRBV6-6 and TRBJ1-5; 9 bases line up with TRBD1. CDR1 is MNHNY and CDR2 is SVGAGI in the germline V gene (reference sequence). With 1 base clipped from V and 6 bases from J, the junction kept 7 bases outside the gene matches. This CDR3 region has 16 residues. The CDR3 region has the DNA TGTGCCAGCAGTTACTGGCCGGGACAGGGTCGTCAGCCCCAGCATTTT. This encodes CASSYWPGQGRQPQHF.